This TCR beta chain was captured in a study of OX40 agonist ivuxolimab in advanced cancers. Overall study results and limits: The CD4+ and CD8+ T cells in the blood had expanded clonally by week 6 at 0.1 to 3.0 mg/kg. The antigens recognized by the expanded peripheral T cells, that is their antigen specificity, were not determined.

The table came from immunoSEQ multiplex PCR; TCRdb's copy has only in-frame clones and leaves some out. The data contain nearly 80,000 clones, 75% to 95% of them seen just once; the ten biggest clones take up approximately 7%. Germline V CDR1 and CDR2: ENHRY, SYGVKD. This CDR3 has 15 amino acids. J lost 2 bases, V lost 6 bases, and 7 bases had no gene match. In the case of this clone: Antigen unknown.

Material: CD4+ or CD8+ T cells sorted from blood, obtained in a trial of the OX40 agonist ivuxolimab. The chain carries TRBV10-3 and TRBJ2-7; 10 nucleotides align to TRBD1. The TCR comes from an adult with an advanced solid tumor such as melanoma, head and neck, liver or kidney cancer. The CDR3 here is CAISTGTGVTYEQYF. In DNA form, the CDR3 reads TGTGCCATCAGCACTGGGACAGGGGTGACCTACGAGCAGTACTTC.